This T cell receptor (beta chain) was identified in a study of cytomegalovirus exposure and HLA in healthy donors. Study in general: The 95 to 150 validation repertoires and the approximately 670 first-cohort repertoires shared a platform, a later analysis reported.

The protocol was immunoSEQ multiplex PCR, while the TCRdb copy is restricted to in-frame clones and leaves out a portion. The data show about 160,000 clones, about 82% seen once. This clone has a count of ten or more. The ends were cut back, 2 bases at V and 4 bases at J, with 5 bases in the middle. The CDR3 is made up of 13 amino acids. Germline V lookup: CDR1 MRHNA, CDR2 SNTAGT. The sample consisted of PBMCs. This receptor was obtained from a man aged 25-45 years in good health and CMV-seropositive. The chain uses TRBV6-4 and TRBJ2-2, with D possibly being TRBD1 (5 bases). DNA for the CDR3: TGTGCCAGCAGTGACGGGGCCACCGGGGAGCTGTTTTTT. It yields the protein CASSDGATGELFF.